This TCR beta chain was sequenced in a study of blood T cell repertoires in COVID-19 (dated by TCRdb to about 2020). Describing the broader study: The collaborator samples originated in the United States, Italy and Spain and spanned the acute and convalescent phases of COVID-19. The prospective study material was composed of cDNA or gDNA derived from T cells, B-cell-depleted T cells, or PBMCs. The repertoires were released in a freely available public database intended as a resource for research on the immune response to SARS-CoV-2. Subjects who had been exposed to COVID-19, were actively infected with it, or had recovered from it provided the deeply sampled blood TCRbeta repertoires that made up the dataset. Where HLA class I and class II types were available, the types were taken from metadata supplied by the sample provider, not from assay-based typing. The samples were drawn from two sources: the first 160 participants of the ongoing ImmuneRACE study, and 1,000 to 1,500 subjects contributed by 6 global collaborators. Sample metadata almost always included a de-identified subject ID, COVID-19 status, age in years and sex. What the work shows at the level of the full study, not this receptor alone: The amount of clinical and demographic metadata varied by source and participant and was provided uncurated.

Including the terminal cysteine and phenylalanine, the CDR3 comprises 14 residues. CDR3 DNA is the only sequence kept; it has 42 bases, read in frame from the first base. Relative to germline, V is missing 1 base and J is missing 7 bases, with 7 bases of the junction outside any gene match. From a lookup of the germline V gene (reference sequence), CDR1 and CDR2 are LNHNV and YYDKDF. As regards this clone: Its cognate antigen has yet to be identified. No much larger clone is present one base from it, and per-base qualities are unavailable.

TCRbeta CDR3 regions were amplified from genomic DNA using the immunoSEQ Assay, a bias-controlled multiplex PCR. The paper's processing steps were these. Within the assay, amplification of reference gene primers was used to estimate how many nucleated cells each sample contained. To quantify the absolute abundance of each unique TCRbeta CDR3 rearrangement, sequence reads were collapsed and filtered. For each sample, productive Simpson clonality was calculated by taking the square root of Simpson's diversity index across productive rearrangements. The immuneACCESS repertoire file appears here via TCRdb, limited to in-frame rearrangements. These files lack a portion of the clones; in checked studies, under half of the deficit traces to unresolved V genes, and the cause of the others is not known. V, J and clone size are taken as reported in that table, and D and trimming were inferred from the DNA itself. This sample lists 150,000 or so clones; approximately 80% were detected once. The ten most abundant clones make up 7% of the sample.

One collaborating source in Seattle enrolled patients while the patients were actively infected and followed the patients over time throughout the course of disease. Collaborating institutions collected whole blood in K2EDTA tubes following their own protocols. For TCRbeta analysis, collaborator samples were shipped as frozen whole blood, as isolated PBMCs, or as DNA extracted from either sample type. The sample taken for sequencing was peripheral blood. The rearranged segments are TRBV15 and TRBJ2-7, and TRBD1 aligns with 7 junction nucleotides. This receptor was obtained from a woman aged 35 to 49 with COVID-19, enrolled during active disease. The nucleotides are TGTGCCACCAGCAGAGGCGACAGGGTCGGAGAGCAGTACTTC. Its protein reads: CATSRGDRVGEQYF.